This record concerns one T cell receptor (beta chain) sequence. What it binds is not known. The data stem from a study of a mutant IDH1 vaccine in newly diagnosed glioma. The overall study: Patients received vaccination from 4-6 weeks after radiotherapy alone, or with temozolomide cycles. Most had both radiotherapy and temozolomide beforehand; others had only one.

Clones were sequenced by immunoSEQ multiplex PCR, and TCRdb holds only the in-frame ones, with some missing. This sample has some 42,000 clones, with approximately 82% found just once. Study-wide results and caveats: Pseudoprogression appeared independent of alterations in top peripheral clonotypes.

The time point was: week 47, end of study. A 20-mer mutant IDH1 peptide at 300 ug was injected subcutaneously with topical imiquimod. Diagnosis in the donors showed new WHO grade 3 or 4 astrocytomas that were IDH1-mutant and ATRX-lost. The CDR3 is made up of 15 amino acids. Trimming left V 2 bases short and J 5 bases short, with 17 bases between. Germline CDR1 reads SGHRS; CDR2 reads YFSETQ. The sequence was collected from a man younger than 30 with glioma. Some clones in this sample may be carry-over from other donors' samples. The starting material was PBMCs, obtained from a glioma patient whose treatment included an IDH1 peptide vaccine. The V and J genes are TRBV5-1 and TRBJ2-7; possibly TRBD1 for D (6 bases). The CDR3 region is CASSLHPGQYDEQYF. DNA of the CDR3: TGCGCCAGCAGCTTACACCCGGGACAATACGACGAGCAGTACTTC. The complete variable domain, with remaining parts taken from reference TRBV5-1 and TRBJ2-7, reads KAGVTQTPRYLIKTRGQQVTLSCSPISGHRSVSWYQQTPGQGLQFLFEYFSETQRNKGNFPGRFSGRQFSNSRSEMNVSTLELGDSALYLCASSLHPGQYDEQYFGPGTRLTVT.